What follows are 4 T cell receptor beta chains derived from one specimen sequenced in a study of cytomegalovirus exposure and HLA in healthy donors. The study ran its PCR with 60 Vbeta and 13 Jbeta primers. Using immunoSEQ multiplex PCR, the repertoire was profiled, and TCRdb retains in-frame clones only, with some absent. The data contain roughly 120,000 clones, 81% of them singletons. The source material was PBMCs. The receptor set was obtained from a woman aged 40 to 49 in good health and CMV-seronegative.

V is TRBV30 and J is TRBJ2-7; possibly TRBD1 for D (6 bases). Germline V gives CDR1 GTSNPN, CDR2 SVGIG (reference sequence). The CDR3 is 14 residues long. With 4 bases removed from V and 3 bases from J, the gap between germline ends came to 16 bases. In nucleotides, the CDR3 is TGTGCCTGGAATCCCGGGACACTGGACTACGAGCAGTACTTC. Its protein is CAWNPGTLDYEQYF.

This chain links TRBV27 with TRBJ2-7; D possibly corresponds to TRBD2 (6 bases). CDR3 length: 15 amino acids. Trimming cost V 8 bases and J 0 bases, with 17 bases left between them. Germline lookup yields CDR1 MNHEY and CDR2 SMNVEV (reference sequence). The DNA for the CDR3 is TGTGCCAGCCACCTCTCCATCGGGGGCTCCTACGAGCAGTACTTC. Its translation is CASHLSIGGSYEQYF.

V and J are TRBV15 and TRBJ2-3, with TRBD2 matching 13 bases. In germline, CDR1 is LNHNV, CDR2 YYDKDF (reference sequence). V lost 1 base to trimming and J lost 2 bases; unmatched junction nucleotides: 12. The CDR3 length is 20 residues. This chain's CDR3 is CATSRAPPGGLAGATDTQYF. The DNA of the CDR3 is TGTGCCACCAGCAGAGCACCCCCAGGTGGACTAGCGGGAGCCACAGATACGCAGTATTTT.

The V call is TRBV19, the J call TRBJ2-3; TRBD1 might be the D (5 bases). Germline V gives CDR1 LNHDA, CDR2 SQIVND (reference sequence). There are 15 residues in the CDR3. The V end was cut by 5 bases, the J end by 2 bases, with 14 bases between. This chain's CDR3 is CASSRQPFVTDTQYF. Here the CDR3 DNA reads TGTGCCAGTAGTCGACAGCCCTTCGTCACAGATACGCAGTATTTT.